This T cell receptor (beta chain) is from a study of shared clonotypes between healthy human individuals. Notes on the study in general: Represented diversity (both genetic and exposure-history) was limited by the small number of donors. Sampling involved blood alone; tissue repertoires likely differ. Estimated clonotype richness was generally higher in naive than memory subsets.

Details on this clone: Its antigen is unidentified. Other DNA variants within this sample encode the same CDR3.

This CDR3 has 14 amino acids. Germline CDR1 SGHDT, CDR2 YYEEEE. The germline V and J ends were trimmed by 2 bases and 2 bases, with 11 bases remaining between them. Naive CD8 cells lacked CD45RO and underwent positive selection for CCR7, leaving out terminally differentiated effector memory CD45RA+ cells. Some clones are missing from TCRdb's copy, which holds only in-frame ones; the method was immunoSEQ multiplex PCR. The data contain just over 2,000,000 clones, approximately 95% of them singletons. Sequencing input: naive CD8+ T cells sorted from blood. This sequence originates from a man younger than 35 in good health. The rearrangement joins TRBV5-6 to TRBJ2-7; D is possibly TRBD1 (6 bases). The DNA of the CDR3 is TGTGCCAGCAGCTTTGGTCAGGGGACCTACGAGCAGTACTTC. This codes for CASSFGQGTYEQYF.